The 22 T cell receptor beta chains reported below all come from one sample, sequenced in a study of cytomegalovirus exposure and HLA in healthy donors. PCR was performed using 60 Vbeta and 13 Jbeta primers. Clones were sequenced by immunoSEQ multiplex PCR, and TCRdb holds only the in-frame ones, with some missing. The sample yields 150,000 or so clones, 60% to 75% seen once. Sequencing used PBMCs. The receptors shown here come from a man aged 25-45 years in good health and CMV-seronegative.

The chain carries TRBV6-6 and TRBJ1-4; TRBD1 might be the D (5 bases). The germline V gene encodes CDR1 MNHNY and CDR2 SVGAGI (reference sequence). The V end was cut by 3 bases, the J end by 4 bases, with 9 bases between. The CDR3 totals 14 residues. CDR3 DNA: TGTGCCAGCAGTTATTCAGGGAATAATGAAAAACTGTTTTTT. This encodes CASSYSGNNEKLFF.

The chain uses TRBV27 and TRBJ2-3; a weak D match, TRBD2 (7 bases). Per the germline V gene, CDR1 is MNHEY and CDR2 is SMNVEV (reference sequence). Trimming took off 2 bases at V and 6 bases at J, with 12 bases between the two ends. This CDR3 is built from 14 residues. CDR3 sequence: CASSLKGRGDTQYF. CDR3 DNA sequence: TGTGCCAGCAGTTTAAAAGGGAGGGGGGATACGCAGTATTTT.

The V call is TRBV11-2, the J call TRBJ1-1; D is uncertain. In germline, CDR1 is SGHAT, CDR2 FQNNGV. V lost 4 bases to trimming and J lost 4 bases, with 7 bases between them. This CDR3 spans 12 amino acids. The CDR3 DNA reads TGTGCCAGCAGCTCGCCGGGCACTGAAGCTTTCTTT. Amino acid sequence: CASSSPGTEAFF.

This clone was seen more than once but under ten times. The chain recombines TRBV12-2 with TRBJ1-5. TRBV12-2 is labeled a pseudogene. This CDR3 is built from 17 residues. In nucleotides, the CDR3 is TGTGCAAGTCGCTTAGAGGAGGGAGGACTTAGCAATCAGCCCCAGCATTTT. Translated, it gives CASRLEEGGLSNQPQHF.

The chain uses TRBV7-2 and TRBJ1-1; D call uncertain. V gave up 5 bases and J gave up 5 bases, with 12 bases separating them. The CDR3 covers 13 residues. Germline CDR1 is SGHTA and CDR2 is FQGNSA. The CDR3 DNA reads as TGTGCCAGCAGCACCACATCGGGGACTGAAGCTTTCTTT. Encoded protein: CASSTTSGTEAFF. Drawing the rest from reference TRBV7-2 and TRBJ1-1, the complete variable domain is GAGVSQSPSNKVTEKGKDVELRCDPISGHTALYWYRQSLGQGLEFLIYFQGNSAPDKSGLPSDRFSAERTGGSVSTLTIQRTQQEDSAVYLCASSTTSGTEAFFGQGTRLTVV.

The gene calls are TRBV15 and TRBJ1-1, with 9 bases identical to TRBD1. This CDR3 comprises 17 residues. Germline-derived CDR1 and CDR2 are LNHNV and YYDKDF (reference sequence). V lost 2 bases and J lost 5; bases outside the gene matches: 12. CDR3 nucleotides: TGTGCCACCAGCAGAAACACGATAAGACAGGGGGGGACTGAAGCTTTCTTT. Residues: CATSRNTIRQGGTEAFF.

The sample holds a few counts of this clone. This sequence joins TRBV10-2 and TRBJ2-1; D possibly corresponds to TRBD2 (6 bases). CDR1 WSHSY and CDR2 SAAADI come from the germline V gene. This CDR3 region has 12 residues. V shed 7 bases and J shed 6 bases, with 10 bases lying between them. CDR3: CASMEGSNEQFF. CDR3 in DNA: TGCGCCAGCATGGAGGGCAGCAATGAGCAGTTCTTC.

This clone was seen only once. CDR3: CASSPRTGGAIYGYTF. CDR3 in DNA: TGTGCCAGCAGCCCACGGACAGGGGGCGCAATATATGGCTACACCTTC. V and J are TRBV11-1 and TRBJ1-2; the match to TRBD1 covers 11 bases. Germline CDR1 SGHAT, CDR2 FQDESV (reference sequence). CDR3 length equals 16 residues. V dropped 5 bases and J dropped 5; count of bases not matched to a gene: 10.

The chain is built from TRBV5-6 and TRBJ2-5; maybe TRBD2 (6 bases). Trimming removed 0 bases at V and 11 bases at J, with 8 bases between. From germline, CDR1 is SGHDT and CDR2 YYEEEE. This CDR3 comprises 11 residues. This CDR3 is CASSLAGEQYF. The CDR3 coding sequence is TGTGCCAGCAGCTTGGCGGGAGAGCAGTACTTC.

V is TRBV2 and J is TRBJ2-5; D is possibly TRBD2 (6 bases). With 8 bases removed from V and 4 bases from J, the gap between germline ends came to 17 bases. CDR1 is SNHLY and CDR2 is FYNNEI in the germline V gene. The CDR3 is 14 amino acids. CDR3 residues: CASLFGLATETQYF. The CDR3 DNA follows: TGTGCCAGCCTGTTTGGGCTAGCGACAGAGACCCAGTACTTC. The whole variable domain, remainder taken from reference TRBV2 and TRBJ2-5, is EPEVTQTPSHQVTQMGQEVILRCVPISNHLYFYWYRQILGQKVEFLVSFYNNEISEKSEIFDDQFSVERPDGSNFTLKIRSTKLEDSAMYFCASLFGLATETQYFGPGTRLLVL.

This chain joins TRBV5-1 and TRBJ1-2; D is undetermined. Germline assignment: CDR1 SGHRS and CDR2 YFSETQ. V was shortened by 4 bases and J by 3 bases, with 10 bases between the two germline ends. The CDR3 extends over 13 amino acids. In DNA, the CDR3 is TGCGCCAGCAGCCCCCGAGGTGACTATGGCTACACCTTC. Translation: CASSPRGDYGYTF.

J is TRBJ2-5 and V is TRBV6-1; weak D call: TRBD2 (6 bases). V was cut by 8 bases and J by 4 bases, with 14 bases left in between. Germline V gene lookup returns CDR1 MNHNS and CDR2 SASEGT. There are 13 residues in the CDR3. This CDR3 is CASGRLGPETQYF. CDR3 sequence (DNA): TGTGCCAGCGGTCGACTAGGACCAGAGACCCAGTACTTC.

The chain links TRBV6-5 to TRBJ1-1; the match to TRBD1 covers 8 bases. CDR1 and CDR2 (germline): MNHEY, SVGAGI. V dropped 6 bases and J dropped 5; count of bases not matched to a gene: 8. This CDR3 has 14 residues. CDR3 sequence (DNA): TGTGCCAGCAGGTCTACAGGGGGGGGAACTGAAGCTTTCTTT. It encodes CASRSTGGGTEAFF.

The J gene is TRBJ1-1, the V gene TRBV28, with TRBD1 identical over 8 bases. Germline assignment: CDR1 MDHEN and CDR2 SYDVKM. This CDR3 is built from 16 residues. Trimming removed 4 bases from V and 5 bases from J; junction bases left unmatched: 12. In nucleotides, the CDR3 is TGTGCCAGCAGTTCTCAGCCAGCAGGGGGCCAAACTGAAGCTTTCTTT. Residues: CASSSQPAGGQTEAFF.

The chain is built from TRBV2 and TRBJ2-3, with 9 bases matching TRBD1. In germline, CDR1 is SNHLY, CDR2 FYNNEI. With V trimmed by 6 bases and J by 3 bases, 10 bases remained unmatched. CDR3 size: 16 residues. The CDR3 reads CASRGDLQGATDTQYF. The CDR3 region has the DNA TGTGCCAGCAGAGGAGACTTACAGGGGGCGACAGATACGCAGTATTTT.

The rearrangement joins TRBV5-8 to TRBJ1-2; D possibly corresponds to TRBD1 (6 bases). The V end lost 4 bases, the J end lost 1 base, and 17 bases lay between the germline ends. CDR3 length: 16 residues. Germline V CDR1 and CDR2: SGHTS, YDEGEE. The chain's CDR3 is CASSQGGRTFNYGYTF. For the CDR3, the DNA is TGTGCCAGCAGCCAAGGGGGACGGACCTTTAACTATGGCTACACCTTC.

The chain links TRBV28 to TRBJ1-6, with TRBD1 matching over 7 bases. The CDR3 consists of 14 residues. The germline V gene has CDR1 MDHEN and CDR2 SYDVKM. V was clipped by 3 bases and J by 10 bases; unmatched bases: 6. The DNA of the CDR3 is TGTGCCAGCAGTTTCGGGGACAGTTACTCACCCCTCCACTTT. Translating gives CASSFGDSYSPLHF.

The CDR3 coding sequence is TGTGCCAGCAGCCTTCAGGGGGCATCCGGCGAGCAGTACTTC. It translates to CASSLQGASGEQYF. The genes are TRBV7-3 and TRBJ2-7, with 8 bases lining up with TRBD1. Germline V gene data show CDR1 as SGHTA and CDR2 as FQGTGA. The CDR3 runs to 14 residues. The V and J ends lost 5 bases and 6 bases, in that order; junction bases with no gene match: 9.

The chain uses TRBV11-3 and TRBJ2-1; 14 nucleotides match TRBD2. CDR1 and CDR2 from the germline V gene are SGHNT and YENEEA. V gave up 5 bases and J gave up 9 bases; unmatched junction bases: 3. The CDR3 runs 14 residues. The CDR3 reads CASSLGLAGGEQFF. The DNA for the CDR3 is TGTGCCAGCAGCCTAGGACTAGCGGGGGGTGAGCAGTTCTTC.

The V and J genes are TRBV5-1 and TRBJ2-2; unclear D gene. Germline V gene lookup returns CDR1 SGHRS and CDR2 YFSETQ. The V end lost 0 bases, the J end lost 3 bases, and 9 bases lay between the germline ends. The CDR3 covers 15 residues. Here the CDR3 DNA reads TGCGCCAGCAGCTTGGGTGGGCGTGACACCGGGGAGCTGTTTTTT. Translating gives CASSLGGRDTGELFF.

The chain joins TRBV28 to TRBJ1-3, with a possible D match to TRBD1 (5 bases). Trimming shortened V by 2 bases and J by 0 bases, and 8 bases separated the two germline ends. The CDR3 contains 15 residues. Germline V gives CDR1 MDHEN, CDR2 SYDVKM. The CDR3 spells CASSLTTASGNTIYF. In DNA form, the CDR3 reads TGTGCCAGCAGTTTAACGACAGCCTCTGGAAACACCATATATTTT.

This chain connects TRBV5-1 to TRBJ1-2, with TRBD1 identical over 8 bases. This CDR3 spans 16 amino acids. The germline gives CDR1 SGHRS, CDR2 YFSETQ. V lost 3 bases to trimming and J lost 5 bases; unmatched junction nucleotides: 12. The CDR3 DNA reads TGCGCCAGCAGCTCCGATGGACAGGGAGGTTTTTATGGCTACACCTTC. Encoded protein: CASSSDGQGGFYGYTF. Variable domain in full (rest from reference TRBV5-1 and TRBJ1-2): KAGVTQTPRYLIKTRGQQVTLSCSPISGHRSVSWYQQTPGQGLQFLFEYFSETQRNKGNFPGRFSGRQFSNSRSEMNVSTLELGDSALYLCASSSDGQGGFYGYTFGSGTRLTVV.